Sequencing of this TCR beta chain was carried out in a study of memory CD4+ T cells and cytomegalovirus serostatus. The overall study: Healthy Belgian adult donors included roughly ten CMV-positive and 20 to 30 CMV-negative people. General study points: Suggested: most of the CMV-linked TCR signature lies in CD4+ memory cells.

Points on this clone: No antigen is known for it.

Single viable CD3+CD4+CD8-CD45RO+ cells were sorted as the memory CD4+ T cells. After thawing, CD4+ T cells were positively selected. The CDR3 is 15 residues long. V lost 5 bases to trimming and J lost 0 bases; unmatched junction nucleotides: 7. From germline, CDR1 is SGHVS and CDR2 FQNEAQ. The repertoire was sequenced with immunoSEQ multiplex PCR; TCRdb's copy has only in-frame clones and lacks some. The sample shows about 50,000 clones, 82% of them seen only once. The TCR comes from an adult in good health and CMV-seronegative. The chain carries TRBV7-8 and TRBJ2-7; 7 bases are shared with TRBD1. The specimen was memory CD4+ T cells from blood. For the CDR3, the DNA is TGTGCCAGCAGCAAAGGGGGCCTGAGCTCCTACGAGCAGTACTTC. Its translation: CASSKGGLSSYEQYF.